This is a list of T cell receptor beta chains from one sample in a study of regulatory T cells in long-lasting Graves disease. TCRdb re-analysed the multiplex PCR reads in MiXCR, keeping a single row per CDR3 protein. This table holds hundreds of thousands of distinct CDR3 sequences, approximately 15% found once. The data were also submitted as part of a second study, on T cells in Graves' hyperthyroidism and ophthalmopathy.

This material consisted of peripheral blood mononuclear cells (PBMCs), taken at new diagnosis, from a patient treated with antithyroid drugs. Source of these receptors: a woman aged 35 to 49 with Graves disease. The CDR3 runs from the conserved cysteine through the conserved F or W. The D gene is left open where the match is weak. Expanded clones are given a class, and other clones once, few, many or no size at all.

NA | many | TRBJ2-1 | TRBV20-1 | TGCAGTGCTAGTGGGCTAGTTGAAGTCTTC | CSASGLVEVF
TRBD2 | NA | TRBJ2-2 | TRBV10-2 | TGCGCCAGCAGTGAGTCGAGAGCGGGAAGTATCCGGGAGCTGTTTTTT | CASSESRAGSIRELFF
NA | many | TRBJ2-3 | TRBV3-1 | TGTGCCAGCAGCCCCCTCGAGGGGAGCACAGATACGCAGTATTTT | CASSPLEGSTDTQYF
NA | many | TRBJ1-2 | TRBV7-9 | TGTGCCAGCAGTCCCGGGGAGAGTGGTTATTATGGCTACACCTTC | CASSPGESGYYGYTF
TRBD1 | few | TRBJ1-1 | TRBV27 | TGTGCCAGCAGTTCCCTGGACAGGGGCAAGAACACTGAAGCTTTCTTT | CASSSLDRGKNTEAFF
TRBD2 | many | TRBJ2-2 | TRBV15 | TGTGCCACCAGCAGTGGATTAACTAGCGGGAGAGCCACCGGGGAGCTGTTTTTT | CATSSGLTSGRATGELFF
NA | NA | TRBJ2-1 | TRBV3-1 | TGTGCCAGCCAGTCCTCCTACAATGAGCAGTTCTTC | CASQSSYNEQFF
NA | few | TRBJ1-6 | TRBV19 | TGTACCAGTAGCAGGGAGATGCCTGTCTATAATTCACCCCTCCACTTT | CTSSREMPVYNSPLHF
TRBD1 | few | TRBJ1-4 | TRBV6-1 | TGTGCCAGCAGTCCAAATAGGGCCGGGACAGGAAGGAATGAAAAACTGTTTTTT | CASSPNRAGTGRNEKLFF
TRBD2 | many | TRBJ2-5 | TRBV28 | TGTGCCAGCAGCCGACTAGCGGGAGGGCGGGAGACCCAGTACTTC | CASSRLAGGRETQYF
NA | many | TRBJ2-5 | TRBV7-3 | TGTGCCAGCAGCCACAACAGGGAAGGGACCCAGTACTTC | CASSHNREGTQYF
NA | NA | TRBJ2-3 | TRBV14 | TGTGCCAGCAGCCTTAGGACAGCCACCCATAACACAGATACGCAGTATTTT | CASSLRTATHNTDTQYF
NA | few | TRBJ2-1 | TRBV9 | TGTGCCAGCAGCGACAGCTTATACAATGAGCAGTTCTTC | CASSDSLYNEQFF
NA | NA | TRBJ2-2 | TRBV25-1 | TGTGCCAGCAGTGAAAGCAGGGGTTTAGGGGAGCTGTTTTTT | CASSESRGLGELFF
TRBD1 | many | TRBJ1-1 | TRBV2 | TGTGCCAGCAGTGTGTGGGACAGGGACTCCCTGTTGATCTTT | CASSVWDRDSLLIF
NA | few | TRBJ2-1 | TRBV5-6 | TGTGCCAGCAGCTTGGGCCCAGGTAGGAACAATGAGCAGTTCTTC | CASSLGPGRNNEQFF
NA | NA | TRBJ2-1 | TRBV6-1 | TGTGCCAGCAATGATCAACTACCCCAGAATGAGCAGTTCTTC | CASNDQLPQNEQFF
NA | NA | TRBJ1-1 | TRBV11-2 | TGTGCCAGCAGTTTATCCCGACAGGAGAACACTGAAGCTTTCTTT | CASSLSRQENTEAFF
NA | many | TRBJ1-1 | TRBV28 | TGTGCCAGCAGTCCCTGGACCTCTCAGAACACTGAAGCTTTCTTT | CASSPWTSQNTEAFF
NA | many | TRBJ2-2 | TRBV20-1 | TGCAGTGCTAGAGGTGGGGGTAACACCGGGGAGCTGTTTTTT | CSARGGGNTGELFF
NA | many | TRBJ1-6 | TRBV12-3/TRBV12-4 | TGTGCCAGCGGGAATTTGGGGTCGCAGGGAAATTCACCCCTCCACTTT | CASGNLGSQGNSPLHF
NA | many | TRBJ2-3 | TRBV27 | TGTGCCAGCAGCCCCACCGCGGGCACAGATACGCAGTATTTT | CASSPTAGTDTQYF
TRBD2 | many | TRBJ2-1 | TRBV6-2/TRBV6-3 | TGTGCCAGCAGTTACGCTAGCGGGTTTTACAATGAGCAGTTCTTC | CASSYASGFYNEQFF
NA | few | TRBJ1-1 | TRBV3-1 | TGTGCCAGCAGCCGAGTAGAGAGTAACACTGAAGCTTTCTTT | CASSRVESNTEAFF
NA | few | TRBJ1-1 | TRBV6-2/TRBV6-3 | TGTGCCAGCAGTGATTACCTAGCGGACACTGAAGCTTTCTTT | CASSDYLADTEAFF
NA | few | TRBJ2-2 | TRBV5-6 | TGTGCCAGCAGCATAGCCAGGGATTACACCGGGGAGCTGTTTTTT | CASSIARDYTGELFF
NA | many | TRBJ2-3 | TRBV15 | TGTGCCACCAGCAGACCCCTCACAGATACGCAGTATTTT | CATSRPLTDTQYF
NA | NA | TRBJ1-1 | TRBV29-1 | TGCAGCGTTGAGTTACAGACCTTGAACACTGAAGCTTTCTTT | CSVELQTLNTEAFF
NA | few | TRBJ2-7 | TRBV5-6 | TGTGCCAGCAGCCCTAAAGACTACTCTTACTACGAGCAGTACTTC | CASSPKDYSYYEQYF
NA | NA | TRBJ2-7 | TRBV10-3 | TGTGCCATCAGCACTCCGGACAGCCTTGGGGACGAGCAGTACTTC | CAISTPDSLGDEQYF
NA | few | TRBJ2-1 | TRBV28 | TGTGCCAGCAGTTTACCCCACAAAGTATTATCCTACAATGAGCAGTTCTTC | CASSLPHKVLSYNEQFF
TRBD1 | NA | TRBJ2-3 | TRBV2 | TGTGCCAGCAGTGAAGCGACAGGGAAGGTAGATACGCAGTATTTT | CASSEATGKVDTQYF
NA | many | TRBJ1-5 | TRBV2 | TGTGCCAGCAGTTTTGGACAGTATAGCAATCAGCCCCAGCATTTT | CASSFGQYSNQPQHF
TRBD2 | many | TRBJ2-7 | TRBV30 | TGTGCCTGGAGTACGGGACTAGCGGGAGACTACGAGCAGTACTTC | CAWSTGLAGDYEQYF
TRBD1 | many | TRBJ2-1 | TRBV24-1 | TGTGCCACCAGCCGACAGGGCAATGAGCAGTTCTTC | CATSRQGNEQFF
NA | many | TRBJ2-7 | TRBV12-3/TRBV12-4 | TGTGCCAGCAGTTTAGGCGGGGCCAGGACCTACGAGCAGTACTTC | CASSLGGARTYEQYF
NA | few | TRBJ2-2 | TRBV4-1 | TGCGCCAGCAGCCTGCACGGGCAGGGGTCAGCCGGGGAGCTGTTTTTT | CASSLHGQGSAGELFF
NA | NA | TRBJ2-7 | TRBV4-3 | TGCGCCAGCAGCCAAGAGGTGCTGGCGTCCTACGAGCAGTACTTC | CASSQEVLASYEQYF
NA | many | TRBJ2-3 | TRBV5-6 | TGTGCCAGCAGCTTGGACCGCTATGGTGCCGATACGCAGTATTTT | CASSLDRYGADTQYF
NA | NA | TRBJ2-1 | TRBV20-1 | TGCAGTGCTAGTCGGACTAACAGCAATGAGCAGTTCTTC | CSASRTNSNEQFF
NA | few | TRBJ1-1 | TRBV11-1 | TGTGCCAGCAGCTTAAGGGGGTCGGACTTTGAAGCTTTCTTT | CASSLRGSDFEAFF
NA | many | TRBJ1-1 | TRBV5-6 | TGTGCCAGCAGTCTAATTAACACTGAAGCTTTCTTT | CASSLINTEAFF
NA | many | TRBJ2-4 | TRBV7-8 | TGTGCCAGCAGCTTAATATCTCTTCGGGACTCCAGTCCAATTCAGTACTTC | CASSLISLRDSSPIQYF
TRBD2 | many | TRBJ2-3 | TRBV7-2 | TGTGCCAGCAGCCCTCGGCTAGCGGGAGTGGGGAGCACAGATACGCAGTATTTT | CASSPRLAGVGSTDTQYF
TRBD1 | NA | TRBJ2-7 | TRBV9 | TGTGCCAGCAGTATATCGGGACAGGGGTCTCCCTACGAGCAGTACTTC | CASSISGQGSPYEQYF
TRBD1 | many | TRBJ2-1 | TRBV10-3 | TGTGCCATCAGCCGGGACAGGGTTGGTCGCTACCCCCTCGATGAGCAGTTCTTC | CAISRDRVGRYPLDEQFF
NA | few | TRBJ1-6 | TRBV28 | TGTGCCAGCAAGGAAGGGATCAATTCACCCCTCCACTTT | CASKEGINSPLHF
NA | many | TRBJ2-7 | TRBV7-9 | TGTGCCAGCAGCATACAGGGCTACGAGCAGTACTTC | CASSIQGYEQYF
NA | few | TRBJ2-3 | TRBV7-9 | TGTGCCAGCAGCTCCCCTATCGGGGCTCTCACAGATACGCAGTATTTT | CASSSPIGALTDTQYF
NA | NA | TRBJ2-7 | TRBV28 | TGTGCCAGCAGTGCCCCCCCTGGGGCAGACGAGCAGTACTTC | CASSAPPGADEQYF
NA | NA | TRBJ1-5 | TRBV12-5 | TGTGCTAGCCGAGCCCAGCATTTT | CASRAQHF
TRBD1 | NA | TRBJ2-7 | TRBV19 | TGTGCCAGTAGTGTCGGGACAGGGGGCCCCTACGAGCAGTACTTC | CASSVGTGGPYEQYF
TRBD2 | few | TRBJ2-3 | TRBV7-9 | TGTGCCAGCAGCCCGCCGGGGGGAGGTGTAGATACGCAGTATTTT | CASSPPGGGVDTQYF
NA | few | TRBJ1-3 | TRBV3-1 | TGTGCCAGCAGCCTCAGACGGGGAGGTGGAAACACCATATATTTT | CASSLRRGGGNTIYF
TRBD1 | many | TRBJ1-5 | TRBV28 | TGTGCCAGCAGTTTATTCTCAGGGGGGGATCAGCCCCAGCATTTT | CASSLFSGGDQPQHF
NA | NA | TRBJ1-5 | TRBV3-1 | TGTGCCAGCAGCCTCGGACACAACCATCAGCCCCAGCATTTT | CASSLGHNHQPQHF
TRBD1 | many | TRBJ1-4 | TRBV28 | TGTGCCAGCAGTTTTTCATACAGGACAGGGACTGAAAAACTGTTTTTT | CASSFSYRTGTEKLFF
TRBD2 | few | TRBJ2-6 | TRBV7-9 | TGTGCCAGCAGCTTTCCGGGACTAGCGGGAGCCGGGGCCAACGTCCTGACTTTC | CASSFPGLAGAGANVLTF
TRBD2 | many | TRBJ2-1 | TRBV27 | TGTGCCAGCAGTTTATTCCCTAGCGGCAATGAGCAGTTCTTC | CASSLFPSGNEQFF